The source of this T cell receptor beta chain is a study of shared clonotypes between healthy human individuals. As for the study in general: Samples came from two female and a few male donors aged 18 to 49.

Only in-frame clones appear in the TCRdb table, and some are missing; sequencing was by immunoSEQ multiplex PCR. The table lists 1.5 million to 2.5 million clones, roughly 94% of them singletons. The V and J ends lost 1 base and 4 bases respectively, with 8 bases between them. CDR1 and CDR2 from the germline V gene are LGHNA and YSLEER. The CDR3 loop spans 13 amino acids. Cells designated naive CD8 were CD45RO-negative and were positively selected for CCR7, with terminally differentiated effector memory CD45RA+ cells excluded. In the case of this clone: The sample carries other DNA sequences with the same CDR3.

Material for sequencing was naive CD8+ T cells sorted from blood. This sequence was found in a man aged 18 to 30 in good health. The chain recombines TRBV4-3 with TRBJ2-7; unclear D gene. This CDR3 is CASSQGSGYEQYF. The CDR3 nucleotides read TGCGCCAGCAGCCAAGGATCCGGATACGAGCAGTACTTC.